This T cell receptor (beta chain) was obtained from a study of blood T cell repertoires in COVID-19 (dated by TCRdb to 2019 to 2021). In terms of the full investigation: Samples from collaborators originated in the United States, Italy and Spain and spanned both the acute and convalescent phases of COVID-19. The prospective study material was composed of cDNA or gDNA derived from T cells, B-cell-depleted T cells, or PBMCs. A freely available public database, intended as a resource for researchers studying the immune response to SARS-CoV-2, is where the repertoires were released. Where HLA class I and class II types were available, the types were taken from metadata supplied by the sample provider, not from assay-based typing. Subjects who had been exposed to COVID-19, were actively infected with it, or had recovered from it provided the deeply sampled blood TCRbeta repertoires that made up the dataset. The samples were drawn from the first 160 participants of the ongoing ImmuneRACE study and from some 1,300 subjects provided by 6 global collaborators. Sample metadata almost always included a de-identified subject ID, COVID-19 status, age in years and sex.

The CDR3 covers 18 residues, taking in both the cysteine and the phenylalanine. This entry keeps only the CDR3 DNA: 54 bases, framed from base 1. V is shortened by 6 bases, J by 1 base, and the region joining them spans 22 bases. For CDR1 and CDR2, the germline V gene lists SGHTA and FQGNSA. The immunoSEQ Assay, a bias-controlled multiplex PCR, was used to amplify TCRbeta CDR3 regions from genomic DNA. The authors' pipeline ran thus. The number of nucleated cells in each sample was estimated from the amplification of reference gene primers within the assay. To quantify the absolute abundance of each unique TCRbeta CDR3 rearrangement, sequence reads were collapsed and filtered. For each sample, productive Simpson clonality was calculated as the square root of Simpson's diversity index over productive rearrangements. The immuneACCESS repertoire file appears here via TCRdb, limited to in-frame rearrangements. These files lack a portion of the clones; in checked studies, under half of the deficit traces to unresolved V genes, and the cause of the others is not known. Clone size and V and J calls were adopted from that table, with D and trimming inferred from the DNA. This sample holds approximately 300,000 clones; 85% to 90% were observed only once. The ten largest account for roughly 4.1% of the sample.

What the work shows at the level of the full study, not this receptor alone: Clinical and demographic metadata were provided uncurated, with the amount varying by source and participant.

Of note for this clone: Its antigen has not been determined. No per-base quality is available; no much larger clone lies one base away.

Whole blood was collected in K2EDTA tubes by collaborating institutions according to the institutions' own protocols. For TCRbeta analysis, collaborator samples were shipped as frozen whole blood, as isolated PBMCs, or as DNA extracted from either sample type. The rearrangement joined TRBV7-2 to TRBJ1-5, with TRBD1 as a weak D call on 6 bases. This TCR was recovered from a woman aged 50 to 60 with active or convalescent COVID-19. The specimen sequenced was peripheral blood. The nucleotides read TGTGCCAGCAGTGGAGAGGTAGTGGCGGGGGCGAGCAATCAGCCCCAGCATTTT. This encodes CASSGEVVAGASNQPQHF.